These T cell receptor beta chains were read from a single sample in a study of CD8 T cells in Susac syndrome. TCRdb itself ran the immunoSEQ multiplex PCR reads through MiXCR, one entry per CDR3 protein. The repertoire consists of just under 150,000 distinct CDR3 sequences, with approximately 95% occurring once and the leading ten covering approximately 0.08%. The sequenced sample was CD4+ T cells from PBMCs. These receptors were obtained from a human donor in good health. Each CDR3 is given with its conserved first and last residue. D genes are given only for firm matches. Size tells how often a clone was seen (once, few, many) or the class of an expanded clone, and some rows leave it out.

v_gene	d_gene	j_gene	abundance	CDR3aa	CDR3nt
TRBV4-1	NA	TRBJ2-6	NA	CASSLGPSGANVLTF	TGCGCCAGCAGCCTAGGGCCCTCTGGGGCCAACGTCCTGACTTTC
TRBV2	TRBD2	TRBJ2-1	NA	CASSGGAGRTYNEQFF	TGTGCCAGCAGTGGGGGAGCGGGGAGAACCTACAATGAGCAGTTCTTC
TRBV10-3	TRBD2	TRBJ2-2	NA	CAIRDSGLAGPTGELFF	TGTGCCATCAGGGATTCGGGACTAGCGGGACCTACCGGGGAGCTGTTTTTT
TRBV6-1	NA	TRBJ2-5	NA	CASTLNQETQYF	TGTGCCAGCACCCTCAACCAAGAGACCCAGTACTTC
TRBV12-3/TRBV12-4	TRBD1	TRBJ2-7	NA	CASSLITGTGLPYEQYF	TGTGCCAGCAGTTTAATCACCGGGACAGGGCTCCCCTACGAGCAGTACTTC
TRBV5-4	NA	TRBJ2-5	NA	CASSRGIASDETQYF	TGTGCCAGCAGCAGAGGGATAGCGAGCGATGAGACCCAGTACTTC
TRBV20-1	TRBD1	TRBJ2-5	NA	CSAREGRGRRETQYF	TGCAGTGCTAGAGAAGGCAGGGGGCGACGGGAGACCCAGTACTTC
TRBV5-1	NA	TRBJ2-7	NA	CASSVGPTSYEQYF	TGCGCCAGCAGTGTGGGTCCTACCTCCTACGAGCAGTACTTC
TRBV7-9	NA	TRBJ1-1	NA	CASSPPIRVKNTEAFF	TGTGCCAGCAGCCCCCCCATCAGGGTGAAGAACACTGAAGCTTTCTTT
TRBV5-6	NA	TRBJ1-1	NA	CASSSRHLTEAFF	TGTGCCAGCAGCTCACGACACCTCACTGAAGCTTTCTTT
TRBV12-3/TRBV12-4	NA	TRBJ2-1	NA	CASSLRRDEQFF	TGTGCCAGCAGTTTAAGGCGGGATGAGCAGTTCTTC
TRBV30	NA	TRBJ2-7	NA	CAWSVSATYEQYF	TGTGCCTGGAGTGTCAGCGCAACCTACGAGCAGTACTTC
TRBV5-3	NA	TRBJ1-2	NA	CARSLDLSRGYTF	TGTGCCAGAAGCTTGGACCTTTCGAGGGGCTACACCTTC
TRBV30	NA	TRBJ2-6	NA	CAWSVWAGANVLTF	TGTGCCTGGAGTGTATGGGCTGGGGCCAACGTCCTGACTTTC
TRBV11-2	NA	TRBJ1-1	once	CASSLPGNTEAFF	TGTGCCAGCAGCCTACCTGGGAACACTGAAGCTTTCTTT